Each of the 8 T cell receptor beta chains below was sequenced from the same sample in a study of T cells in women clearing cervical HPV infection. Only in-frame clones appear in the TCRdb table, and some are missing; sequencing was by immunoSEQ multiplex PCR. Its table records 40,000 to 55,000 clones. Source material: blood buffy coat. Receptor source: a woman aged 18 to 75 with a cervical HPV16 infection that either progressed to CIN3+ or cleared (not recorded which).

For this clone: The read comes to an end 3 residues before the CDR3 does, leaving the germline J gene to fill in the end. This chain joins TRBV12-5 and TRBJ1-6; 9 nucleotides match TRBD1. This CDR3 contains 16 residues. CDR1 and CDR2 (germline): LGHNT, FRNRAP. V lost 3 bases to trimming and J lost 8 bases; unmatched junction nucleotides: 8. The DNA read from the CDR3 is TGTGCTAGTGGTTTCCCTACGGGACAGGGATATTCACCC. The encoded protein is CASGFPTGQGYSP. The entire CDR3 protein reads CASGFPTGQGYSPLHF. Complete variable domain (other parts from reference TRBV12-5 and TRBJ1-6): DARVTQTPRHKVTEMGQEVTMRCQPILGHNTVFWYRQTMMQGLELLAYFRNRAPLDDSGMPKDRFSAEMPDATLATLKIQPSEPRDSAVYFCASGFPTGQGYSPLHFGNGTRLTVT.

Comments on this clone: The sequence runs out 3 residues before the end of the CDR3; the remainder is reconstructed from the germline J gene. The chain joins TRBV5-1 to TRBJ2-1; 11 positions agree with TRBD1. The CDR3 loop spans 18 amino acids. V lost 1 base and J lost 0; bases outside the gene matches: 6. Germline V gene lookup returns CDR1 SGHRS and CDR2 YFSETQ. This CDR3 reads CASSLPGTGGDSYNEQFF. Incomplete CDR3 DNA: TGCGCCAGCAGCTTGCCCGGGACAGGGGGTGACTCCTACAATGAG.

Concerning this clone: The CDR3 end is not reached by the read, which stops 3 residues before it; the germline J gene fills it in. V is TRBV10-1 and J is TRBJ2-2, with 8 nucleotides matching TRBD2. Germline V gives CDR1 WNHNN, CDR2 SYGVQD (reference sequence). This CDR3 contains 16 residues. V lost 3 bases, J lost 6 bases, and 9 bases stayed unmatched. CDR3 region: CASSESRGGRSGELFF. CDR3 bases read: TGCGCCAGCAGTGAATCCCGGGGGGGCCGGTCCGGGGAG.

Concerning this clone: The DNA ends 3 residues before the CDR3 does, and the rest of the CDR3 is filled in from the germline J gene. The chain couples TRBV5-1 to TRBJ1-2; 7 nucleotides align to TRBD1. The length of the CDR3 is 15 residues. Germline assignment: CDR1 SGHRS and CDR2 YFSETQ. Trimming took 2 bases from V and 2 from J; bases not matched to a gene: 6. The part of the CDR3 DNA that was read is TGCGCCAGCAGCTTACGAACAGGGGTGAACTATGGC. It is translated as CASSLRTGVNYG. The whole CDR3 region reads CASSLRTGVNYGYTF.

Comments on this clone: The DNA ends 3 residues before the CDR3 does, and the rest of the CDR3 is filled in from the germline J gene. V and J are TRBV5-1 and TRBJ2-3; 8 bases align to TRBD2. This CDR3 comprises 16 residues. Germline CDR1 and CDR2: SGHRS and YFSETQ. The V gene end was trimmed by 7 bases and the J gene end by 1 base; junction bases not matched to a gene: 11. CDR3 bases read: TGCGCCAGCTTCCAAGGCGGGGGGCCCCGCACAGATACG. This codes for CASFQGGGPRTDT. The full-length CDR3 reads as CASFQGGGPRTDTQYF.

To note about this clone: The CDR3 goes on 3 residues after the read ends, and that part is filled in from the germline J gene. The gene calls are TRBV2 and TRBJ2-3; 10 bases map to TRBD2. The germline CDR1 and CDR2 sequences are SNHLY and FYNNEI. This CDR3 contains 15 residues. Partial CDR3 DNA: TGTGCCAGCAGACCTATAGCGGGGGGCTGGGAGACG. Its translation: CASRPIAGGWET. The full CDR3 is CASRPIAGGWETQYF.

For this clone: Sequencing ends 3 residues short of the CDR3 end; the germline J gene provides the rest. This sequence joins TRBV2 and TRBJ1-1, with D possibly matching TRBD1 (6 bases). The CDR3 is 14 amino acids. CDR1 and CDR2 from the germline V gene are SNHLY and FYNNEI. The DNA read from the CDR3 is TGTGCCAGCACTCTTAACCCAGGGGCCAAAGGA. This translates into CASTLNPGAKG. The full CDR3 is CASTLNPGAKGAFF.

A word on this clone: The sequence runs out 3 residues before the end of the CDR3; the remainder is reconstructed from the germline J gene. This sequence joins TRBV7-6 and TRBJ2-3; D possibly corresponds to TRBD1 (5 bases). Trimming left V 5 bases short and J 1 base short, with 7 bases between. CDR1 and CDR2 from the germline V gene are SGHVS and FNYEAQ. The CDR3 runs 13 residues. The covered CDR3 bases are TGTGCCAGCAGCGGGGCTCGCACAGATACG. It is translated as CASSGARTDT. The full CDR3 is CASSGARTDTQYF.